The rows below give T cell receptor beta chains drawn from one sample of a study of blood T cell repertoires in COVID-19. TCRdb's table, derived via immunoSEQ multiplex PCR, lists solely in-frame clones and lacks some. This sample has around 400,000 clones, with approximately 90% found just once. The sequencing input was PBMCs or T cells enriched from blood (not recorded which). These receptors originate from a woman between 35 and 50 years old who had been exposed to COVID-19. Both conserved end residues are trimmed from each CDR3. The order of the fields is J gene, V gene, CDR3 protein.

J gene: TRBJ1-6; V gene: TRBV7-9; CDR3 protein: ASSPGQGNSPLH
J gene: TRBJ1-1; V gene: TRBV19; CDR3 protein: ASSIRSEREAF
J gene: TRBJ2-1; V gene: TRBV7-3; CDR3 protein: ASSYLTGVGNEQF
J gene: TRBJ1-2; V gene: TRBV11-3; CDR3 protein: ASSLEWDTTGEFVYT
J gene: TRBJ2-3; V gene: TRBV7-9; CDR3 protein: ASSKTYRASTDTQY
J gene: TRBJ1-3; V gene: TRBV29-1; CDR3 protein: SVEDPQGAGNTIY
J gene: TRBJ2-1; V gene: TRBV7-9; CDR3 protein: ASSPRGTGERLGEQF
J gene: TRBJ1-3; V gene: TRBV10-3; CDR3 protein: AITKTGDRGDTIY
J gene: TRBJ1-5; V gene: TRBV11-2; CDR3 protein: ASSTGGAQH
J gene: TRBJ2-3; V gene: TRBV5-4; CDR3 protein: ASSPGKGRTDTQY
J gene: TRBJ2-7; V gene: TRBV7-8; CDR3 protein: ASSLGSYYRDRGYEQY